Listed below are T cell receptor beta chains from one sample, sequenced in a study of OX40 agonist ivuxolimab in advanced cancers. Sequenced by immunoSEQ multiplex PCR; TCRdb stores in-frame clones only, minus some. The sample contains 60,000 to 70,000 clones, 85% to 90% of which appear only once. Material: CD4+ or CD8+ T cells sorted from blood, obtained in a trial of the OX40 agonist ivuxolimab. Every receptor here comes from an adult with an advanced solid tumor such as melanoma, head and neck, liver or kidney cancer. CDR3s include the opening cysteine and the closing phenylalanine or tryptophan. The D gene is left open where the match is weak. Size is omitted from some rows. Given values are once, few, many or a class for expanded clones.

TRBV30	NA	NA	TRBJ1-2	TGTGCCTGGAGTGTAGGAGGGGTTGGGTATGGCTACACCTTC	CAWSVGGVGYGYTF
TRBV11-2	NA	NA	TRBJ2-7	TGTGCCAGCAGCCATACACCGGCCTACGAGCAGTACTTC	CASSHTPAYEQYF
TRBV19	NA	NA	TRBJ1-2	TGTGCCAGTAGTATAGTTCCCGGTGGGGGAAATGGCTACACCTTC	CASSIVPGGGNGYTF
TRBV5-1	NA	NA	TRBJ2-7	TGCGCCAGCAGCTTGGCGTGGGGGGTAAACGAGCAGTACTTC	CASSLAWGVNEQYF
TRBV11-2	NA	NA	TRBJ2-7	TGTGCCAGCAGCTTGTCTCGACTAGTCGAGCAGTACTTC	CASSLSRLVEQYF
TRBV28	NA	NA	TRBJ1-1	TGTGCCAGCAGCCTTGGCCCCCCAGGGCTGCACACTGAAGCTTTCTTT	CASSLGPPGLHTEAFF
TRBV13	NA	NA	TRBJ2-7	TGTGCCAGCAGCTCTCCGGGAAACGAGCAGTACTTC	CASSSPGNEQYF
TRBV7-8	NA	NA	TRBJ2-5	TGTGCCAGCAGCTCCGAACAGGGCCCCCAAGAGACCCAGTACTTC	CASSSEQGPQETQYF
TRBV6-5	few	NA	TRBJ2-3	TGTGCCAGCAGTTACGCTGGAGATACGCAGTATTTT	CASSYAGDTQYF
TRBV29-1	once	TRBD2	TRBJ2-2	TGCAGCGTCAGCGGGAGGGTAGGCTCAGCCGGGGAGCTGTTTTTT	CSVSGRVGSAGELFF
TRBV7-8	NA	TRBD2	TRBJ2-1	TGTGCCAGCAGCACCCAGACTAGCGGGCCCAACAATGAGCAGTTCTTC	CASSTQTSGPNNEQFF
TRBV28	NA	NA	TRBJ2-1	TGTGCCAGCAGTTTGAACCCGACTCCTAGCTCCTACAATGAGCAGTTCTTC	CASSLNPTPSSYNEQFF
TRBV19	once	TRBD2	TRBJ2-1	TGTGCCAGTGGCTTCGGGGGGGCCTACAATGAGCAGTTCTTC	CASGFGGAYNEQFF
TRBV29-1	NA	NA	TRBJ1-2	TGCAGCGTCCCTTTTGGGGTTGGCTACACCTTC	CSVPFGVGYTF
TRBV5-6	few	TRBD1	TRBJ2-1	TGTGCCAGCAGCGCGTTTACAGGGGTCAATGAGCAGTTCTTC	CASSAFTGVNEQFF
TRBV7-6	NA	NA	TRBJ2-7	TGTGCCAGCAGCTTAGCGGGGGGCCGGGACGAGCAGTACTTC	CASSLAGGRDEQYF
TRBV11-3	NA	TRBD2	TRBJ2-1	TGTGCCAGCAGCTTAGATCGACTAGCGGGTATCTACAATGAGCAGTTCTTC	CASSLDRLAGIYNEQFF
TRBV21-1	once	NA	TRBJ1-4	TGTGCCAGCAGCCCCGGGGATAACGTAGGACAGCGGGTGGAAAAACTGTTTTTT	CASSPGDNVGQRVEKLFF
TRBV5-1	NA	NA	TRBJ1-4	TGCGCCAGCAGCTGGGATCCAGCTAATGAAAAACTGTTTTTT	CASSWDPANEKLFF
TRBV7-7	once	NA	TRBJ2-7	TGTGCCAGCAGCTTAGAAGTCAGTTCCTACGAGCAGTACTTC	CASSLEVSSYEQYF
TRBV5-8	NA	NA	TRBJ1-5	TGTGCCAGCAGCTTTTGGCAGGGAGCTTTTCCCCAGCATTTT	CASSFWQGAFPQHF
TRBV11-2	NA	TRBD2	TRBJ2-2	TGTGCCAGCAGCTCGGGACTAGCGGAAGCCGGGGAGCTGTTTTTT	CASSSGLAEAGELFF
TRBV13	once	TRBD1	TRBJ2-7	TGTGCCAGCAGCTCCCCTCAGACAGGGAAAAACGAGCAGTACTTC	CASSSPQTGKNEQYF
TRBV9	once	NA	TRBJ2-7	TGTGCCAGCAGCGCCGGGGTCGGAGGGACCTACGAGCAGTACTTC	CASSAGVGGTYEQYF
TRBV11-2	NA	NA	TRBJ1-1	TGTGCCAGCAGCTTAGGTGCGTCCTTCGGGTACACTGAAGCTTTCTTT	CASSLGASFGYTEAFF
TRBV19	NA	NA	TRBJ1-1	TGTGCCAGTAGGGCCGGGGGTGGCGCTGAAGCTTTCTTT	CASRAGGGAEAFF
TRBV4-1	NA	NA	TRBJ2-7	TGCGCCAGCAGCCAAGGTCCCAAGCCCTACGAGCAGTACTTC	CASSQGPKPYEQYF
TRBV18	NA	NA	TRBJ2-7	TGTGCCAGCTCACCATATACAGGATACGAGCAGTACTTC	CASSPYTGYEQYF
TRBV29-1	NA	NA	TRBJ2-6	TGCAGCGTTGAGGCATTCGGCTCTGGGGCCAACGTCCTGACTTTC	CSVEAFGSGANVLTF
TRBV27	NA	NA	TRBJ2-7	TGTGCCAGCAGTTTTTCTGGGTCAGACTACGAGCAGTACTTC	CASSFSGSDYEQYF
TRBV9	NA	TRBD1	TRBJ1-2	TGTGCCAGCAGCCCTCGACAGGGTCCGGGCTGGGACTATGGCTACACCTTC	CASSPRQGPGWDYGYTF
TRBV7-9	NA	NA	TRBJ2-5	TGTGCCAGCAGCTTGTGGGGGGACGTCCAAGAGACCCAGTACTTC	CASSLWGDVQETQYF
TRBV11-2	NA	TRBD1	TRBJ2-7	TGTGCCAGCAGCTTAGTCCTGGGACAGGGGGAACGGGTCGACTACGAGCAGTACTTC	CASSLVLGQGERVDYEQYF
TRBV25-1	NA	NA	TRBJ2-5	TGTGCCAGCAGTGCTAGGTGGGGGGAAGAGACCCAGTACTTC	CASSARWGEETQYF
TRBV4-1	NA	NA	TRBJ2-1	TGCGCCAGCAGCCAAGACGGCGCGGGGTTTAGCTATGAGCAGTTCTTC	CASSQDGAGFSYEQFF
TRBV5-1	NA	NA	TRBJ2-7	TGCGCCAGCAGCCAGGGACTGAACTACGAGCAGTACTTC	CASSQGLNYEQYF
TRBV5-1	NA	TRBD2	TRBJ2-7	TGCGCCAGCAGCTTGTCTAGCGGGGGTCCCTACGAGCAGTACTTC	CASSLSSGGPYEQYF
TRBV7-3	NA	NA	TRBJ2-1	TGTGCCAGCAGCTCCCTGGGGGGAGGCTCCTACAATGAGCAGTTCTTC	CASSSLGGGSYNEQFF
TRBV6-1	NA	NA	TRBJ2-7	TGTGCCAGCAGTGAGCTCCACCCTCGGACCGGCGCCGAGCAGTACTTC	CASSELHPRTGAEQYF
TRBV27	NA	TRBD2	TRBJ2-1	TGTGCCAGCAGTTTGCTAGCGGGAGGGCCTAATGAGCAGTTCTTC	CASSLLAGGPNEQFF
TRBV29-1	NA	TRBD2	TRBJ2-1	TGCAGCGTCGCGGGGGGGGATATGTCCTACAATGAGCAGTTCTTC	CSVAGGDMSYNEQFF
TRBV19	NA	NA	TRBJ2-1	TGTGCCAGTAGTATAGTGATCGGCCATGAGCAGTTCTTC	CASSIVIGHEQFF